Described below is a single TCR beta chain sequence and its context. As yet, its antigen is unknown. The naive CD8 population came from CD45RO-negative cells selected for CCR7, without terminally differentiated effector memory CD45RA+ cells. This entry comes from a study of shared clonotypes between healthy human individuals. Study at large: The donor pool was made up of two women and a few men aged 18 to 49.

V was cut by 2 bases and J by 2 bases, with 18 bases left in between. Germline V gives CDR1 SQVTM, CDR2 ANQGSEA. This CDR3 contains 16 residues. For every subset, genomic DNA was evenly distributed across several immunoSEQ plates. Each PCR replicate from the sorted subsets contained around 0.2 ug DNA, which is 25,000 to 30,000 T cell genomes. Profiled with immunoSEQ multiplex PCR; TCRdb holds only in-frame clones, not every one. The sample contains around 1.9 million clones, roughly 93% of which appear only once. Findings and limits, study-wide: Generation probabilities of non-shared clonotypes were lower (relative to those shared by all four donors).

J is TRBJ2-5 and V is TRBV29-1, with D tentatively TRBD1 or TRBD2 (5 bases each). The sequencing input was naive CD8+ T cells from PBMCs. This clonotype was obtained from a man aged 18 to 29 in good health. Some clones in this sample may be carry-over from other donors' samples. The CDR3 sequence is CSVERGTSEVQETQYF. The DNA for the CDR3 is TGCAGCGTTGAAAGAGGGACCAGCGAGGTACAAGAGACCCAGTACTTC.